This T cell receptor beta chain was profiled in a study of blood T cells in healthy people across ages. Study summary: About one barcoded TCR beta cDNA was captured per two T cells. General study findings and limits: Getting older went along with TCR beta diversity per million T cells dropping roughly linearly.

Primers used in a second PCR of roughly 6 to 12 cycles were a sample-barcoded 5' primer and a J-beta primer mix. Via MiXCR, TCRdb re-called the 5' RACE reads, giving one row per CDR3 protein. The sample has about 1.6 million distinct CDR3 sequences; roughly a third are singletons. Concerning this clonotype itself: Its antigen is still unknown.

CDR1 MDHEN and CDR2 SYDVKM come from the germline V gene. The CDR3 spans 15 residues. The receptor was derived from a woman between 25 and 40 years old in good health. This chain connects TRBV28 to TRBJ2-5, with no clear D. The J call may be mistaken, given a closer DNA end match to TRBJ2-7. Input material: blood. The CDR3 region has the DNA TGTGCCAGCAGTTTATTACAGCCTCGGGCCGACGAGCAGTACTTC. Its protein product is CASSLLQPRADEQYF.